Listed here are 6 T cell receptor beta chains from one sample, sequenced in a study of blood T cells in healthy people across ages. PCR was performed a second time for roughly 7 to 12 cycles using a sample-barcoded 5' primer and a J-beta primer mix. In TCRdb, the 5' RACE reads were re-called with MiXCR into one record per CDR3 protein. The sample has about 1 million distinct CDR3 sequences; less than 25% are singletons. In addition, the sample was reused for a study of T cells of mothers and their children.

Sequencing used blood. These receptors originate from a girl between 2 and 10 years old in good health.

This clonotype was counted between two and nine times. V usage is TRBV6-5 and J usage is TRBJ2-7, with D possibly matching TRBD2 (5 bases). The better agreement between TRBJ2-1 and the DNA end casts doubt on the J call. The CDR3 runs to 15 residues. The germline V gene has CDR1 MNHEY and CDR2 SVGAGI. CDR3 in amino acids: CASSYSRLWRNEQFF. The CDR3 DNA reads TGTGCCAGCAGTTACTCGAGGCTGTGGAGGAATGAGCAGTTCTTC.

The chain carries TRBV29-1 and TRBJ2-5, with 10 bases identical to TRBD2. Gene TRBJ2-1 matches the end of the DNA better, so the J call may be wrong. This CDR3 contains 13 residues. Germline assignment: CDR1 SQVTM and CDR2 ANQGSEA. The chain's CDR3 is CSVEPSGSNEQFF. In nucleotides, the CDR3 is TGCAGCGTTGAGCCTAGCGGGAGTAATGAGCAGTTCTTC.

The CDR3 DNA reads TGCAGTGCCGCCCCAGGGCGGGAGACCCAGTACTTC. Translating gives CSAAPGRETQYF. This rearrangement joins TRBV20-1 to TRBJ2-5, with D maybe TRBD1 (5 bases). This CDR3 comprises 12 residues. With 6 bases removed from V and 5 bases from J, the gap between germline ends came to 13 bases. CDR1 and CDR2 (germline): DFQATT, SNEGSKA (reference sequence).

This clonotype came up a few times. In DNA form, the CDR3 reads TGTGCCAGCAGCCCAATTAAATACTACGAGCAGTACTTC. As protein: CASSPIKYYEQYF. The V and J genes are TRBV28 and TRBJ2-7; D is unresolved. The germline V gene encodes CDR1 MDHEN and CDR2 SYDVKM. The CDR3 covers 13 residues. Trimming removed 6 bases at V and 3 bases at J, with 12 bases between.

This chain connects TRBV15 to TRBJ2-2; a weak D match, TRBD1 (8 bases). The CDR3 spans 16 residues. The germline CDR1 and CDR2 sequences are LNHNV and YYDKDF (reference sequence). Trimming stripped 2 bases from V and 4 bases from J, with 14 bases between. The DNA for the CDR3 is TGTGCCACCAGCAGAACAGGGGGGGCGGGCACCGGGGAGCTGTTTTTT. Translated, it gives CATSRTGGAGTGELFF.

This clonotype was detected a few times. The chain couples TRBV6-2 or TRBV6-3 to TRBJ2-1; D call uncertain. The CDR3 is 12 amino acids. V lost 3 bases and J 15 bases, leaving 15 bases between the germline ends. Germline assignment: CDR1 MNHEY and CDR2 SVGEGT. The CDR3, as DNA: TGTGCCAGCAGTTATAACGGTCAGACACGGTTCTTC. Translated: CASSYNGQTRFF.